In its sample, the clone carrying this T cell receptor beta chain was seen many times. The target antigen is unknown. Lactation, pregnancy, other autoimmune disease or uncontrolled infection excluded patients. Amplified TCR beta CDR3 regions derived from RNA transcripts. HTBI primers were used for first-round RT-PCR of the TCR CDR3. One entry per CDR3 protein results from TCRdb running MiXCR on the multiplex PCR reads. The data contain approximately 520,000 distinct CDR3 sequences, roughly 24% of them seen just once; the ten biggest clones take up around 11%. This sample stems from a study of T cells in Graves' hyperthyroidism and ophthalmopathy. Overall study results and limits: The model foresaw ophthalmopathy a median around 6.4 months prior to onset.

The receptor was isolated from a woman under 40 with Graves' ophthalmopathy. Material: blood.

The CDR3 protein is CASSPGTGLNTEAFF. CDR3 DNA: TGTGCCAGCAGTCCCGGGACAGGGCTGAACACTGAAGCTTTCTTT. The J gene is TRBJ1-1, the V gene TRBV6-2 or TRBV6-3; 9 bases match TRBD1. This CDR3 region has 15 residues. Trimming took 5 bases from V and 0 from J; bases not matched to a gene: 4. CDR1 is MNHEY and CDR2 is SVGEGT in the germline V gene.